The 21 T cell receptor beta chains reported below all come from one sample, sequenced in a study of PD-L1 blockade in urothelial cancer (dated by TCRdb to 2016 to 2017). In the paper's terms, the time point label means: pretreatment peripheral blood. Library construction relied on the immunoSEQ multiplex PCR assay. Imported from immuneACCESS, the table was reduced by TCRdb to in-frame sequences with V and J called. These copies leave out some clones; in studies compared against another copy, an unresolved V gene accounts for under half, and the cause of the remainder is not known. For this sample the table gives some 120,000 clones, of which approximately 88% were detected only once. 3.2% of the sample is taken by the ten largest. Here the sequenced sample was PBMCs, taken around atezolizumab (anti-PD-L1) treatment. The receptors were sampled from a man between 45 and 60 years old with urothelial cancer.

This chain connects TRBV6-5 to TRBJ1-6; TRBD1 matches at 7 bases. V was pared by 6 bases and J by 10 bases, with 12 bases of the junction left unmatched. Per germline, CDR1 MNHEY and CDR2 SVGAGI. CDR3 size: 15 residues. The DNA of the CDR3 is TGTGCCAGCAGGTTTTTCCACAGGGGCGGATCACCCCTCCACTTT. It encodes CASRFFHRGGSPLHF.

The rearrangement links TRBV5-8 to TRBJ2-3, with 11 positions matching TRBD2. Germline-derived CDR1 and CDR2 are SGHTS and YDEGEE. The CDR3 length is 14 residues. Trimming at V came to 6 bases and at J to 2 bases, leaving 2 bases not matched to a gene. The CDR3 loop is CASKTSGNTDTQYF. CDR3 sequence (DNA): TGTGCCAGCAAGACTAGCGGGAACACAGATACGCAGTATTTT.

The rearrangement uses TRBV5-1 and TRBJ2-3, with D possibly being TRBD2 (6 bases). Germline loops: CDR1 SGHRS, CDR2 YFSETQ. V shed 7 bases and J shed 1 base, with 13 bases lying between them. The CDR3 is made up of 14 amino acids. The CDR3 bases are TGCGCCAGCCATAGCGGAACAGGCACAGATACGCAGTATTTT. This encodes CASHSGTGTDTQYF.

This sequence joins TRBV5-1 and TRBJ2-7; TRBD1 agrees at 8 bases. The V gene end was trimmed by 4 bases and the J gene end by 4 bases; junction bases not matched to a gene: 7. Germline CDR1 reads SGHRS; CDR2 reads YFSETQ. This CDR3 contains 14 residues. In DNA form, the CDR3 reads TGCGCCAGCAGCCCCACCAGGGGGCAATACGAGCAGTACTTC. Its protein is CASSPTRGQYEQYF.

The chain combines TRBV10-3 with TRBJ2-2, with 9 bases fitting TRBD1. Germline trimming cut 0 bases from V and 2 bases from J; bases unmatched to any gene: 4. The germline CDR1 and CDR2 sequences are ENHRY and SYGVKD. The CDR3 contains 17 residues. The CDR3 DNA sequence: TGTGCCATCAGTGAGTCGATGGGACAGGGAAACACCGGGGAGCTGTTTTTT. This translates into CAISESMGQGNTGELFF.

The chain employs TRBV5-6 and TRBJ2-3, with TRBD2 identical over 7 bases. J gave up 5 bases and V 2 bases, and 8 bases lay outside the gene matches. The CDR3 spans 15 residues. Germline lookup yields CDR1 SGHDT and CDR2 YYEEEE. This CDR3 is CASSLGESGGDTQYF. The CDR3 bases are TGTGCCAGCAGCTTAGGCGAGTCGGGGGGAGATACGCAGTATTTT.

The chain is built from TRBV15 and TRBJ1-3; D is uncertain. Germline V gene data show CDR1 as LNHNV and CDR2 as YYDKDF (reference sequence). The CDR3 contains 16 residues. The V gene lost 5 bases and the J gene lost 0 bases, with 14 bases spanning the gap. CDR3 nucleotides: TGTGCCACCAGCGCGGGCGCAGGCAGCTCTGGAAACACCATATATTTT. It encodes CATSAGAGSSGNTIYF. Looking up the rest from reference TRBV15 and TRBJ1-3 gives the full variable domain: DAMVIQNPRYQVTQFGKPVTLSCSQTLNHNVMYWYQQKSSQAPKLLFHYYDKDFNNEADTPDNFQSRRPNTSFCFLDIRSPGLGDTAMYLCATSAGAGSSGNTIYFGEGSWLTVV.

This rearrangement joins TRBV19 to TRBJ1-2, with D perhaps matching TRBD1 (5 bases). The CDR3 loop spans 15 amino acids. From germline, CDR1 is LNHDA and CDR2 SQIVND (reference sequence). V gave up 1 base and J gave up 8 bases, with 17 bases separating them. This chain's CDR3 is CASSIVLSGGSGYTF. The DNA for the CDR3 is TGTGCCAGTAGTATAGTCCTCTCGGGGGGATCCGGCTACACCTTC.

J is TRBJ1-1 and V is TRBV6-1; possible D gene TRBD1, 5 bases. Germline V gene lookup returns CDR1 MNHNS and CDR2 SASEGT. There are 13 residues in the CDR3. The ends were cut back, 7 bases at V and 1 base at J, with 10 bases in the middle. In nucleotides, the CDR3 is TGTGCCAGCATAAGGGGCTCGAACACTGAAGCTTTCTTT. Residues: CASIRGSNTEAFF.

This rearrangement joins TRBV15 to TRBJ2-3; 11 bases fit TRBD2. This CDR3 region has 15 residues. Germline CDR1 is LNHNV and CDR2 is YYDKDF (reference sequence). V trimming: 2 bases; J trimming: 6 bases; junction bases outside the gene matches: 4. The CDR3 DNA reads TGTGCCACCAGCAGACTAGCGGGAGGCTCGGATACGCAGTATTTT. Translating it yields CATSRLAGGSDTQYF.

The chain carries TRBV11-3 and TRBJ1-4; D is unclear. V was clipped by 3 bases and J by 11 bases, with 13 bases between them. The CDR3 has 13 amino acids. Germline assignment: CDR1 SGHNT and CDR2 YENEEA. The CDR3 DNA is TGTGCCAGCAGCTTCGGAGTAGGAGACAAACTGTTTTTT. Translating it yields CASSFGVGDKLFF.

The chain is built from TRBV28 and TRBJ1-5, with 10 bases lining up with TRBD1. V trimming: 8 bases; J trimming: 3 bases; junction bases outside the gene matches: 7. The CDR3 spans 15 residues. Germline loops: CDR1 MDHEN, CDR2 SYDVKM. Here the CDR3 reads CASWDRGFYNQPQHF. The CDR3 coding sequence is TGTGCCAGCTGGGACAGGGGTTTCTACAATCAGCCCCAGCATTTT.

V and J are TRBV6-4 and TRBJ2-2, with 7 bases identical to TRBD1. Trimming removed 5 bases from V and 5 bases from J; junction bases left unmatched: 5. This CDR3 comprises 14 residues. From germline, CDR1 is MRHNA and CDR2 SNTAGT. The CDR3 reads CASSRDSETGELFF. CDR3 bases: TGTGCCAGCAGTAGGGACAGTGAGACCGGGGAGCTGTTTTTT.

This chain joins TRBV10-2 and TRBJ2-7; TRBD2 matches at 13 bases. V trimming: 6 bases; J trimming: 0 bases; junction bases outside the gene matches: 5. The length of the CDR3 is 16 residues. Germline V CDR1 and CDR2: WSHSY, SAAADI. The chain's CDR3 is CASSRTSGRGSYEQYF. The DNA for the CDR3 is TGCGCCAGCAGCCGGACTAGCGGGAGAGGCTCCTACGAGCAGTACTTC.

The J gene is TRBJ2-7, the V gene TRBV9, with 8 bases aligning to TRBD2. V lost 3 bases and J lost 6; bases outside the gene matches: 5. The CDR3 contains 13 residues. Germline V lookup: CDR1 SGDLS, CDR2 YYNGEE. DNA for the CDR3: TGTGCCAGCAGCGCCTTAGCGGGGACCGAGCAGTACTTC. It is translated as CASSALAGTEQYF.

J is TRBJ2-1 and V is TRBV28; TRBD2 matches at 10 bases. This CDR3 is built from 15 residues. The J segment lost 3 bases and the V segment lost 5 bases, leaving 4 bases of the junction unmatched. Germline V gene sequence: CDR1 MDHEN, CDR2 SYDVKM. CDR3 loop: CASSGSSGGYNEQFF. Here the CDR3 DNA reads TGTGCCAGCAGTGGCTCTAGCGGGGGCTACAATGAGCAGTTCTTC.

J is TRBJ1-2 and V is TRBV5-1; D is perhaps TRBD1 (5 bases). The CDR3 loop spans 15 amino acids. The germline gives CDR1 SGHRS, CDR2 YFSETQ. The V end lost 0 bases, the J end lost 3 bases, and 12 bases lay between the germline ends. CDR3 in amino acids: CASSLGGQTYYGYTF. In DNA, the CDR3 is TGCGCCAGCAGCTTGGGGGGCCAAACCTACTATGGCTACACCTTC.

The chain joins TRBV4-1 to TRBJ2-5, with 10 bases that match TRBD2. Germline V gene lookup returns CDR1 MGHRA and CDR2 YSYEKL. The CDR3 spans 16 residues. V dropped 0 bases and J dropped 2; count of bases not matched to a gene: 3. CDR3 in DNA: TGCGCCAGCAGCCAAGATGTACTAGCGGGACAAGAGACCCAGTACTTC. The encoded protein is CASSQDVLAGQETQYF.

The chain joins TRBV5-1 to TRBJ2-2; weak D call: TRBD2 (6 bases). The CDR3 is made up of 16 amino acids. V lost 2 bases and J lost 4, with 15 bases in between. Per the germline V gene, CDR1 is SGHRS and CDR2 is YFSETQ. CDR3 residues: CASSLGGTQGTGELFF. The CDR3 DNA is TGCGCCAGCAGCTTAGGTGGGACTCAAGGCACCGGGGAGCTGTTTTTT.

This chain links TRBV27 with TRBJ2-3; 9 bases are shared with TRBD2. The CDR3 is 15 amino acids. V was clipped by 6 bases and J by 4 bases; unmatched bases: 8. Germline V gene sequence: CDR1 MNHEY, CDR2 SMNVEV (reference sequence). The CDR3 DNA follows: TGTGCCAGCAGCCACAGGGCGGGGGGGGCAGATACGCAGTATTTT. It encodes CASSHRAGGADTQYF.

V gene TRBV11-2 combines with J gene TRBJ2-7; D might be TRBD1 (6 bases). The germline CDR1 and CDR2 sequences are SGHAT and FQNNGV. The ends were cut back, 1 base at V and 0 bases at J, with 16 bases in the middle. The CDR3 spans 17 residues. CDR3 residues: CASSLGLGRGDSYEQYF. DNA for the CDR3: TGTGCCAGCAGCTTAGGTCTGGGCAGGGGCGACTCCTACGAGCAGTACTTC.